This TCR beta chain was identified during a study of blood T cell repertoires in COVID-19. Study-wide context: The United States, Italy and Spain provided the acute and convalescent COVID-19 samples. Nucleic acid was either cDNA or gDNA, and it came from T cells, B-cell-depleted T cells, or PBMCs.

Here immunoSEQ multiplex PCR was the method, and the copy in TCRdb shows in-frame clones only, minus some. The repertoire holds around 240,000 clones, around 83% seen once, with around 6.8% in the top ten. The CDR3 extends over 14 amino acids. With V trimmed by 5 bases and J by 4 bases, 5 bases remained unmatched. Germline V gene lookup returns CDR1 MNHEY and CDR2 SMNVEV (reference sequence). The sequenced material came from peripheral blood. The V call is TRBV27, the J call TRBJ2-5, with 9 bases aligning to TRBD2. This clonotype was sampled from a woman between 45 and 60 years old with acute or convalescent COVID-19. Here the CDR3 reads CASSPGTSRETQYF. The CDR3 DNA sequence: TGTGCCAGCAGTCCTGGGACTAGCAGAGAGACCCAGTACTTC.